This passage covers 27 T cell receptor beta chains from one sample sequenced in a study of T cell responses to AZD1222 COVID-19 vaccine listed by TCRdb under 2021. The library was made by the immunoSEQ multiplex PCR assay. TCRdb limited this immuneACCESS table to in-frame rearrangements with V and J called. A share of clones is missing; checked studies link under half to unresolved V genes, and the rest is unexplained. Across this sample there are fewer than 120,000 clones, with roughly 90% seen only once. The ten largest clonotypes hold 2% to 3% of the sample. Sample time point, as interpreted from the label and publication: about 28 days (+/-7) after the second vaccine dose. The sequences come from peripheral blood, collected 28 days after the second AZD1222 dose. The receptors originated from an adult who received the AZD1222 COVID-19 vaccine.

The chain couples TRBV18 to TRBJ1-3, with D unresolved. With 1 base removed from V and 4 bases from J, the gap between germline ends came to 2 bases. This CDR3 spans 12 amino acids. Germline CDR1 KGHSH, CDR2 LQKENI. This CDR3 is CASSPRGNTIYF. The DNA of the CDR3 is TGTGCCAGCTCACCACGGGGAAACACCATATATTTT.

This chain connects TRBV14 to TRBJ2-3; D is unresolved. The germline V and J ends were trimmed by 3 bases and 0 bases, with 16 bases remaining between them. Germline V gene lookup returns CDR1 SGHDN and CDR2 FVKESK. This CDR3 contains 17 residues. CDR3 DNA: TGTGCCAGCAGCCAGCCGTTCGTAGGCCGCAGCACAGATACGCAGTATTTT. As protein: CASSQPFVGRSTDTQYF.

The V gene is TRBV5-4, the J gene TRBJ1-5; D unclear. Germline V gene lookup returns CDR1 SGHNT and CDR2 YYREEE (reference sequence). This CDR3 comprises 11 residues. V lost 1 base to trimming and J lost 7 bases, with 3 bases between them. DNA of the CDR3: TGTGCCAGCAGCTTGTCCCAGCCCCAGCATTTT. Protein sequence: CASSLSQPQHF.

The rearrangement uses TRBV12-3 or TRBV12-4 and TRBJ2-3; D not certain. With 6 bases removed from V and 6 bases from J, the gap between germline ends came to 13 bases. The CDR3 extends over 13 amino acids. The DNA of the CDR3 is TGTGCCAGCAGGCCCAATTTAGCCGATACGCAGTATTTT. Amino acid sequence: CASRPNLADTQYF.

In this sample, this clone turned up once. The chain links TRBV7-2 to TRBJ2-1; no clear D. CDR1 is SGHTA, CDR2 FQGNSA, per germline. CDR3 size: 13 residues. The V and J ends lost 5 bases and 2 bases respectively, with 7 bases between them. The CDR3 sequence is CASSVDPYNEQFF. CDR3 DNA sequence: TGTGCCAGCAGCGTAGACCCCTACAATGAGCAGTTCTTC.

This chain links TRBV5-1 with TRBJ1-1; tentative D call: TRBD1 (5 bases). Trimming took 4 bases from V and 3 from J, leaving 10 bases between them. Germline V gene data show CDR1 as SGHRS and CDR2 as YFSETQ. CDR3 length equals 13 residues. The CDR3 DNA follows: TGCGCCAGCAGCAAAGGGACTGACACTGAAGCTTTCTTT. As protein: CASSKGTDTEAFF.

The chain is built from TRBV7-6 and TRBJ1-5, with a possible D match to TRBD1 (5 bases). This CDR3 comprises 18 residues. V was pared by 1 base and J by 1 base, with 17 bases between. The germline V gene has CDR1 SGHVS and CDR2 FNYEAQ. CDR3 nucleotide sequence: TGTGCCAGCAGCTTAGGAGGCGGGGCCGGGGTGAGCAATCAGCCCCAGCATTTT. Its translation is CASSLGGGAGVSNQPQHF.

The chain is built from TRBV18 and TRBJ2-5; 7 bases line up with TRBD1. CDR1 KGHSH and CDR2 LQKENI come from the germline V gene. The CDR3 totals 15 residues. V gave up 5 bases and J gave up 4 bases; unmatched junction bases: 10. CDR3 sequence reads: CASSTRQGEVETQYF. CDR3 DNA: TGTGCCAGCTCAACTCGACAGGGAGAAGTAGAGACCCAGTACTTC. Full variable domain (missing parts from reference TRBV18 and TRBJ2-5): NAGVMQNPRHLVRRRGQEARLRCSPMKGHSHVYWYRQLPEEGLKFMVYLQKENIIDESGMPKERFSAEFPKEGPSILRIQQVVRGDSAAYFCASSTRQGEVETQYFGPGTRLLVL.

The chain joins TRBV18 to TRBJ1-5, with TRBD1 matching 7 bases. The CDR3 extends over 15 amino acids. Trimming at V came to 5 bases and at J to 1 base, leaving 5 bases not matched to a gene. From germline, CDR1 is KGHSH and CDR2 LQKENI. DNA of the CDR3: TGTGCCAGCTCAACCGGGACAGTAAGCAATCAGCCCCAGCATTTT. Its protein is CASSTGTVSNQPQHF.

The CDR3 protein is CASTKRGWADTQYF. The CDR3 nucleotides read TGTGCCAGCACCAAGAGGGGCTGGGCAGATACGCAGTATTTT. The chain carries TRBV7-9 and TRBJ2-3; D possibly matches TRBD1 or TRBD2 (5 bases each). V lost 7 bases and J 4 bases, leaving 15 bases between the germline ends. Germline V gives CDR1 SEHNR, CDR2 FQNEAQ (reference sequence). The CDR3 runs to 14 residues. Using reference TRBV7-9 and TRBJ2-3 for the parts outside the CDR3, the full variable domain is DTGVSQNPRHKITKRGQNVTFRCDPISEHNRLYWYRQTLGQGPEFLTYFQNEAQLEKSRLLSDRFSAERPKGSFSTLEIQRTEQGDSAMYLCASTKRGWADTQYFGPGTRLTVL.

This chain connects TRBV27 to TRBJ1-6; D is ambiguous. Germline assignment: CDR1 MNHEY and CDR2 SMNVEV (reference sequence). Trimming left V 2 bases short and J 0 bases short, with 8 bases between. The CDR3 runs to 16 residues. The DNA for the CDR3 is TGTGCCAGCAGTTTAACGCAGAGCTCCTATAATTCACCCCTCCACTTT. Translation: CASSLTQSSYNSPLHF.

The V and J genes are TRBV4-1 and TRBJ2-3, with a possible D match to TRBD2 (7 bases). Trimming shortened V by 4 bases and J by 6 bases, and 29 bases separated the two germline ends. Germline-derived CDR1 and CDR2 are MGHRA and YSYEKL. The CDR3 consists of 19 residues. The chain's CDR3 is CASSPQQGGAGSPSDTQYF. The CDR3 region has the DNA TGCGCCAGCAGCCCGCAACAAGGGGGGGCAGGTTCTCCGTCGGATACGCAGTATTTT.

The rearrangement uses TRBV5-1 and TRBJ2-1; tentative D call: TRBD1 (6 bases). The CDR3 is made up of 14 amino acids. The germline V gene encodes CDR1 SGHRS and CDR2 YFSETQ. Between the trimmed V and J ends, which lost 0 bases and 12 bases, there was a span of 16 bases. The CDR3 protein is CASSLGGNRAGQFF. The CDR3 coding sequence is TGCGCCAGCAGCTTGGGGGGTAACAGGGCTGGGCAGTTCTTC.

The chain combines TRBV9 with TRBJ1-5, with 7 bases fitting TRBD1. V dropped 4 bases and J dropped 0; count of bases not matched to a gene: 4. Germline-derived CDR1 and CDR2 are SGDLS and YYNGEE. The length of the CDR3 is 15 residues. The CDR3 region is CASSPRGDSNQPQHF. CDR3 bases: TGTGCCAGCAGCCCCAGGGGGGATAGCAATCAGCCCCAGCATTTT.

CDR3 protein: CASSAGGQGAGNTIYF. As DNA, the CDR3 is TGTGCCAGCAGCGCGGGCGGACAGGGGGCTGGAAACACCATATATTTT. The chain has TRBV5-4 and TRBJ1-3, with 10 bases matching TRBD1. With V trimmed by 4 bases and J by 2 bases, 6 bases remained unmatched. The CDR3 length is 16 residues. In germline, CDR1 is SGHNT, CDR2 YYREEE (reference sequence).

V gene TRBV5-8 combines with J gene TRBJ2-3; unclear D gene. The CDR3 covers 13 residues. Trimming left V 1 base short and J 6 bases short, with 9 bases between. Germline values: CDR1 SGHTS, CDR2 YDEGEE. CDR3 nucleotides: TGTGCCAGCAGCTTGCAGGTCCGCGATACGCAGTATTTT. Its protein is CASSLQVRDTQYF. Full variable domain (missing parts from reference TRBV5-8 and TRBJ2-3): EAGVTQSPTHLIKTRGQQATLRCSPISGHTSVYWYQQALGLGLQFLLWYDEGEERNRGNFPPRFSGRQFPNYSSELNVNALELEDSALYLCASSLQVRDTQYFGPGTRLTVL.

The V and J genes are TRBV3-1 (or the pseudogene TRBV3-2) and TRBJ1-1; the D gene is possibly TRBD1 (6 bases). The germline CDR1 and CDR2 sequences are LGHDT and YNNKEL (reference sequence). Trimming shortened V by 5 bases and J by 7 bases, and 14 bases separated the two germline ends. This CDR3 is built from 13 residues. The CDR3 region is CASSSNRAGEAFF. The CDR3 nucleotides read TGTGCCAGCAGCTCAAACAGGGCTGGTGAAGCTTTCTTT.

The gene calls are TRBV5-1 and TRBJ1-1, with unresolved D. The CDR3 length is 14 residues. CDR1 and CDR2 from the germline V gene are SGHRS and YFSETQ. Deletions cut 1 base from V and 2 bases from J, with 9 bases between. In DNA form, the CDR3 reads TGCGCCAGCAGCTTGTTGACGGGAAACACTGAAGCTTTCTTT. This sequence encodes CASSLLTGNTEAFF.

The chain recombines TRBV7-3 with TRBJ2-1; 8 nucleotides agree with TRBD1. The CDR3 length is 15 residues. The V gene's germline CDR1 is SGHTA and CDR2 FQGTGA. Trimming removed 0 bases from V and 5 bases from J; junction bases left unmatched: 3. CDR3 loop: CASSLTGQDHNEQFF. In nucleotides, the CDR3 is TGTGCCAGCAGCTTAACGGGACAGGATCACAATGAGCAGTTCTTC.

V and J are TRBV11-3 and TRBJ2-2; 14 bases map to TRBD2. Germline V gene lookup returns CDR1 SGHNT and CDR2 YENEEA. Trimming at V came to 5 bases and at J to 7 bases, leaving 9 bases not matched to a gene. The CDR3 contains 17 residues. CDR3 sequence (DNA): TGTGCCAGCAGCCTTCGGACTAGCGGGGGGACTGGCGGGGAGCTGTTTTTT. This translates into CASSLRTSGGTGGELFF.

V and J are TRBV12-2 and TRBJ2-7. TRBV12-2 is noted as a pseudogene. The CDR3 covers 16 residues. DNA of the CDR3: TGTGCAAGTCGCTTAGTTTCCTTCCCCGGCACCTACGAGCAGTACTTC. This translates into CASRLVSFPGTYEQYF.

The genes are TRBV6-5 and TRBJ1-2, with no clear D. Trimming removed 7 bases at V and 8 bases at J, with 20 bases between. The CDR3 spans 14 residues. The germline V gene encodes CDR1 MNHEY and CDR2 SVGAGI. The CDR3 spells CASNAAGRWSGYTF. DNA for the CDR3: TGTGCCAGCAACGCCGCGGGAAGGTGGAGCGGCTACACCTTC.

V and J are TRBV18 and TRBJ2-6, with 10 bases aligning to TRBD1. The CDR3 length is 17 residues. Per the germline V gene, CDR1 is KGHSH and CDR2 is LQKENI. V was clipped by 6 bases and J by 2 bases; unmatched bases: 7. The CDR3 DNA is TGTGCCAGCTCCCAAACCGGGACAGGGGCTGGGGCCAACGTCCTGACTTTC. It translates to CASSQTGTGAGANVLTF.

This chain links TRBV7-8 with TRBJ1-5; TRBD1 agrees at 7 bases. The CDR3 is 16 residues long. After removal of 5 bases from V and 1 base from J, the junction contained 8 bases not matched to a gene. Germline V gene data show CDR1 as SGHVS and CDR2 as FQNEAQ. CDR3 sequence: CASSPRTGLSNQPQHF. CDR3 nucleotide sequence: TGTGCCAGCAGCCCAAGGACAGGTCTGAGCAATCAGCCCCAGCATTTT.

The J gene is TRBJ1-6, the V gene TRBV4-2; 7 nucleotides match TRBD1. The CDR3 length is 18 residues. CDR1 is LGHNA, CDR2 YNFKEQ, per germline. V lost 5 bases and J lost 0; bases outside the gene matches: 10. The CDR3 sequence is CASSARDSEISYNSPLHF. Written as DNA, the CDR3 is TGTGCCAGCAGCGCCCGGGACAGCGAGATCTCCTATAATTCACCCCTCCACTTT.

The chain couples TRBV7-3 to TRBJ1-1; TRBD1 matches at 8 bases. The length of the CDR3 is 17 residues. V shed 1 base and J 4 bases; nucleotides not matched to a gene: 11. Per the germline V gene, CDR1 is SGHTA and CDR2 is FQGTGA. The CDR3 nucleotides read TGTGCCAGCAGCTTAATGCCAGGGGGCGCGGGTGTCACTGAAGCTTTCTTT. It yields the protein CASSLMPGGAGVTEAFF.

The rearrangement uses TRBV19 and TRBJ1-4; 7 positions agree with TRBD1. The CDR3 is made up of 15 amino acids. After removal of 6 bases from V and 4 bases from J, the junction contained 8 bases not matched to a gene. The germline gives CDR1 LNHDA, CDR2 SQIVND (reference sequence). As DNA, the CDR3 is TGTGCCAGTAGACCAACAGGGGCGGATAATGAAAAACTGTTTTTT. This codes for CASRPTGADNEKLFF. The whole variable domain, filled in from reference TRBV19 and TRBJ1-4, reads DGGITQSPKYLFRKEGQNVTLSCEQNLNHDAMYWYRQDPGQGLRLIYYSQIVNDFQKGDIAEGYSVSREKKESFPLTVTSAQKNPTAFYLCASRPTGADNEKLFFGSGTQLSVL.